This T cell receptor (beta chain) derives from a study of T-cell memory formation after mild COVID-19. Study context: TCR clustering was largely donor specific.

V was cut by 0 bases and J by 2 bases, with 7 bases left in between. Germline V lookup: CDR1 SGHRS, CDR2 YFSETQ. This CDR3 comprises 14 residues. Ten or more counts support this clonotype. Its antigen is unknown. After 5'RACE with constant-segment primers, TCR alpha and TCR beta cDNA libraries carrying sample barcodes and UMIs were obtained. In TCRdb, the 5' RACE reads were re-called with MiXCR into one record per CDR3 protein. This repertoire shows roughly 200,000 distinct CDR3 sequences, 15% to 20% found once; its top ten account for 2% to 3%. Whole-study results and caveats: Clones shrinking between day 15 and 85 showed a balanced CD4/CD8 split, and those that grew later tilted toward CD4+. The SARS-CoV-2 specificity of second-wave clones reaching peak at day 37 remained unverified.

The chain has TRBV5-1 and TRBJ2-3; D gene ambiguous. The sample was PBMCs or a T cell subset sorted from them (not recorded which). This clonotype originated in an adult woman who had mild COVID-19 (a few samples of this study predate the infection). Cell type and time point are not known. The CDR3 DNA reads as TGCGCCAGCAGCTTGGGGCAGAACACAGATACGCAGTATTTT. Its protein is CASSLGQNTDTQYF. The full variable domain, completed using reference TRBV5-1 and TRBJ2-3, is KAGVTQTPRYLIKTRGQQVTLSCSPISGHRSVSWYQQTPGQGLQFLFEYFSETQRNKGNFPGRFSGRQFSNSRSEMNVSTLELGDSALYLCASSLGQNTDTQYFGPGTRLTVL.